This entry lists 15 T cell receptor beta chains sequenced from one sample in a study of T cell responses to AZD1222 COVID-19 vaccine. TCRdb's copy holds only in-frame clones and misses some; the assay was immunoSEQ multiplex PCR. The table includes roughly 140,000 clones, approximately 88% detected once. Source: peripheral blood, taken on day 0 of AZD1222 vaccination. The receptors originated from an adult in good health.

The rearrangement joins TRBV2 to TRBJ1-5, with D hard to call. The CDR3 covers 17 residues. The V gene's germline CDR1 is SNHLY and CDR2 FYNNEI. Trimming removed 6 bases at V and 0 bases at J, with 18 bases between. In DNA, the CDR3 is TGTGCCAGCAGAGCGAGGCCTGATGTCTCTAGCAATCAGCCCCAGCATTTT. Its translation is CASRARPDVSSNQPQHF.

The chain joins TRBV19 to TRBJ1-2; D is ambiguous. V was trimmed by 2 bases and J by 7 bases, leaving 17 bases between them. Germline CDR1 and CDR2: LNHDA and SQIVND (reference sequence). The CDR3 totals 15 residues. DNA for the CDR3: TGTGCCAGTAGTATATTCGGGAGACAACTCGGTGGCTACACCTTC. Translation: CASSIFGRQLGGYTF. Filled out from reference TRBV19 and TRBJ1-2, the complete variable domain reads DGGITQSPKYLFRKEGQNVTLSCEQNLNHDAMYWYRQDPGQGLRLIYYSQIVNDFQKGDIAEGYSVSREKKESFPLTVTSAQKNPTAFYLCASSIFGRQLGGYTFGSGTRLTVV.

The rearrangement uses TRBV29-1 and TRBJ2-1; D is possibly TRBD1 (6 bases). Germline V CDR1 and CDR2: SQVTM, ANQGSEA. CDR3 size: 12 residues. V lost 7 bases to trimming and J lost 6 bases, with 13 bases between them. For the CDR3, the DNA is TGCAGCGCACTCCGGGACATCAATGAGCAGTTCTTC. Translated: CSALRDINEQFF.

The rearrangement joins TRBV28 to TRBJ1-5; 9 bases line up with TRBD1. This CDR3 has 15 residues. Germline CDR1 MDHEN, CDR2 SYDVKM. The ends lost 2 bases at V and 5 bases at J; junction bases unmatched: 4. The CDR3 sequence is CASSLPGQGHQPQHF. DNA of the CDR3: TGTGCCAGCAGTTTACCGGGACAGGGACATCAGCCCCAGCATTTT.

This CDR3 is CASSLGTKRDGYTF. The CDR3 DNA follows: TGTGCCAGCAGCCTAGGGACAAAAAGAGATGGCTACACCTTC. The rearrangement joins TRBV28 to TRBJ1-2; D is possibly TRBD1 (6 bases). The length of the CDR3 is 14 residues. CDR1 MDHEN and CDR2 SYDVKM come from the germline V gene. The ends were cut back, 6 bases at V and 6 bases at J, with 17 bases in the middle.

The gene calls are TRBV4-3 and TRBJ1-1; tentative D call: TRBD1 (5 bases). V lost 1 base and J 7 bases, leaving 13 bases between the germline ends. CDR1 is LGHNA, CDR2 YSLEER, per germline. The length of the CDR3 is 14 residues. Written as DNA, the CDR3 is TGCGCCAGCAGCCAAGTACCGGGGAGGGGTGAAGCTTTCTTT. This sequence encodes CASSQVPGRGEAFF.

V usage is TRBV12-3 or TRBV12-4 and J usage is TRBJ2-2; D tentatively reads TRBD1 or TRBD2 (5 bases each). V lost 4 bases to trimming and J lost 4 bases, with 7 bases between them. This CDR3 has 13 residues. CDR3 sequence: CASSWGSTGELFF. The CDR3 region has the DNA TGTGCCAGCAGTTGGGGGAGCACCGGGGAGCTGTTTTTT.

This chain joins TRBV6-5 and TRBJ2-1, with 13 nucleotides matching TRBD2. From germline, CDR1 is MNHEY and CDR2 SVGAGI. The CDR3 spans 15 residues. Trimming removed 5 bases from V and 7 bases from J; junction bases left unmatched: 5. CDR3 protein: CASSPTTSGRNEQFF. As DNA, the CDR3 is TGTGCCAGCAGTCCGACGACTAGCGGGAGGAATGAGCAGTTCTTC.

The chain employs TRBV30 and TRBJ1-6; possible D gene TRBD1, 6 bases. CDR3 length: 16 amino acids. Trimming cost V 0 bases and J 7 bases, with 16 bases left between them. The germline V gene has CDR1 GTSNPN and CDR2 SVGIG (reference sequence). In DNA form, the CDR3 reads TGTGCCTGGAGTGTAAGTTGGAACAGGGCAAATTCACCCCTCCACTTT. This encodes CAWSVSWNRANSPLHF.

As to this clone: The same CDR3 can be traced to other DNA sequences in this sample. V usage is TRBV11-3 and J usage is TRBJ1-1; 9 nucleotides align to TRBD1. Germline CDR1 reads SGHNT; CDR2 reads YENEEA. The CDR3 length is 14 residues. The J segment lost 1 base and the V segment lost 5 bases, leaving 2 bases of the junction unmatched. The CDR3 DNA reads TGTGCCAGCAGCACGGGACAGGGGAACACTGAAGCTTTCTTT. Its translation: CASSTGQGNTEAFF.

Written as DNA, the CDR3 is TGCGCCAGCAGCCGGGACAGGGTATCCTACGAGCAGTACTTC. Translating gives CASSRDRVSYEQYF. The chain links TRBV4-3 to TRBJ2-7; TRBD1 matches at 9 bases. There are 14 residues in the CDR3. CDR1 and CDR2 (germline): LGHNA, YSLEER. The junction had 2 bases not matched to a gene; V was cut back by 4 bases and J by 1 base.

This CDR3 reads CASSVDTGRSWTQYF. CDR3 DNA: TGTGCCAGCAGCGTAGACACGGGTCGAAGTTGGACGCAGTATTTT. This chain connects TRBV7-8 to TRBJ2-3; D is unresolved. The CDR3 loop spans 15 amino acids. The ends were cut back, 5 bases at V and 9 bases at J, with 21 bases in the middle. The germline V gene has CDR1 SGHVS and CDR2 FQNEAQ.

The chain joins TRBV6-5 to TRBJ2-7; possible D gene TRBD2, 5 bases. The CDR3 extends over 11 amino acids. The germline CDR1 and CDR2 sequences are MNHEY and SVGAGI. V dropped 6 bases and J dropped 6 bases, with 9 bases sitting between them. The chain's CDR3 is CASSLGVEQYF. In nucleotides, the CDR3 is TGTGCCAGCAGCCTGGGAGTCGAGCAGTACTTC.

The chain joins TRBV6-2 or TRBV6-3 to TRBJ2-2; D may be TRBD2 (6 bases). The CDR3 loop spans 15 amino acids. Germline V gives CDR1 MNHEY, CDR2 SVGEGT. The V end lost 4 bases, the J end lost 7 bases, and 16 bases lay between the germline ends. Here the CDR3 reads CASSFSSSVGGELFF. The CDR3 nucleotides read TGTGCCAGCAGTTTTTCTTCTAGCGTGGGCGGGGAGCTGTTTTTT.

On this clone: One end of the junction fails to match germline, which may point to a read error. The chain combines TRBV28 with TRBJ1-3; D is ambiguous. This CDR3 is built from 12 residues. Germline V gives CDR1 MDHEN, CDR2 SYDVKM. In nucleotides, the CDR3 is TGTGCCAGCAGCCCGCCTGGGAACACCATATATTTT. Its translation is CASSPPGNTIYF.